This TCR beta chain was identified during a study of blood T cells in healthy people across ages. Study-level findings and limits: Bulk PBMC profiling left naive and antigen-experienced comparisons inconclusive.

The authors isolated at least 6 million PBMCs per sample. The CDR3 consists of 14 residues. Trimming at V came to 7 bases and at J to 5 bases, leaving 6 bases not matched to a gene. In germline, CDR1 is ENHRY, CDR2 SYGVKD. The authors ran a second PCR of roughly 6 to 11 cycles using a sample-barcoded 5' primer and a J-beta primer mix. One entry per CDR3 protein, called by TCRdb with MiXCR from the 5' RACE reads. Of approximately 820,000 distinct CDR3 sequences listed, around 42% are singletons. This clonotype came up a few times. Its cognate antigen is unknown. The sample consisted of blood. V usage is TRBV10-3 and J usage is TRBJ2-2; 8 bases are a match to TRBD2. This TCR derives from a man between 60 and 75 years old in good health. CDR3 DNA: TGTGCCATCACCCCGGGAGGGTTAACCGGGGAGCTGTTTTTT. It encodes CAITPGGLTGELFF.